This T cell receptor (beta chain) was profiled in a study of T cells in localized non-small cell lung cancer. A note on this clone: No antigen is known for it.

Between the trimmed V and J ends, which lost 3 bases and 1 base, there was a span of 12 bases. Germline CDR1 is KGHSH and CDR2 is LQKENI. This CDR3 has 15 amino acids. The assay was immunoSEQ multiplex PCR, and TCRdb's table has in-frame clones only and misses some. The sample lists 9,000 to 15,000 clones; 85% to 90% were seen once. Whole-study findings and limits: Elevated circulating T cell density in blood was associated with longer overall survival. Paired adjacent lung recovered a median roughly 56 of the top 100 tumor clones.

The sequence was obtained from a male donor aged 60 or over with stage I lung adenocarcinoma. The rearrangement uses TRBV18 and TRBJ1-1, with D unresolved. Sequences were derived from peripheral blood, sampled before any cancer treatment. CDR3 in DNA: TGTGCCAGCTCACCTTCGACGTACCCGAACACTGAAGCTTTCTTT. This translates into CASSPSTYPNTEAFF.